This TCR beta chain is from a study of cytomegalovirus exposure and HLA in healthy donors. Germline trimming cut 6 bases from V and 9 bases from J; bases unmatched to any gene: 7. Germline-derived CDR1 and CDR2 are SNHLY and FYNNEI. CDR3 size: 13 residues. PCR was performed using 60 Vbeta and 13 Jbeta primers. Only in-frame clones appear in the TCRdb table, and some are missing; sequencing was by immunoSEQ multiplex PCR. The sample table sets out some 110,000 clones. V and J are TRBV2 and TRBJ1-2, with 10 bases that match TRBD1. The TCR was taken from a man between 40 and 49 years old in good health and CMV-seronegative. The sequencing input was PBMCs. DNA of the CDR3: TGTGCCAGCAGAGAGGGACAGGGGTTAAGCTACACCTTC. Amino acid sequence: CASREGQGLSYTF. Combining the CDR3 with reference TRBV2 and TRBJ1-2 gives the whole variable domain EPEVTQTPSHQVTQMGQEVILRCVPISNHLYFYWYRQILGQKVEFLVSFYNNEISEKSEIFDDQFSVERPDGSNFTLKIRSTKLEDSAMYFCASREGQGLSYTFGSGTRLTVV.